These 25 T cell receptor beta chains share one sample of origin, sequenced in a study of blood T cell repertoires in COVID-19. Using immunoSEQ multiplex PCR, the repertoire was profiled, and TCRdb retains in-frame clones only, with some absent. This sample has some 190,000 clones, with roughly 84% found just once. The source material was peripheral blood. All receptors come from a man older than 75 with COVID-19, enrolled during active disease.

The chain uses TRBV5-1 and TRBJ2-7, with 7 positions matching TRBD2. Germline V gene sequence: CDR1 SGHRS, CDR2 YFSETQ. The CDR3 is 15 residues long. Trimming at V came to 4 bases and at J to 1 base, leaving 8 bases not matched to a gene. This chain's CDR3 is CASSPRASGSYEQYF. In nucleotides, the CDR3 is TGCGCCAGCAGCCCCCGGGCTAGCGGTTCCTACGAGCAGTACTTC.

The chain is built from TRBV6-5 and TRBJ1-1; tentative D call: TRBD1 (6 bases). Trimming removed 4 bases at V and 1 base at J, with 16 bases between. This CDR3 contains 16 residues. The germline gives CDR1 MNHEY, CDR2 SVGAGI. The CDR3 region is CASSSLQGRPNTEAFF. The CDR3 DNA is TGTGCCAGCAGTTCGCTCCAGGGGCGGCCGAACACTGAAGCTTTCTTT.

The sample holds a few counts of this clone. This sequence joins TRBV5-1 and TRBJ1-4; 9 positions agree with TRBD1. Trimming took 4 bases from V and 7 from J; bases not matched to a gene: 8. The length of the CDR3 is 15 residues. Germline-derived CDR1 and CDR2 are SGHRS and YFSETQ. CDR3 region: CASSAPGQGGEKLFF. CDR3 DNA sequence: TGCGCCAGCAGCGCGCCGGGACAGGGCGGTGAAAAACTGTTTTTT.

The chain carries TRBV28 and TRBJ2-7, with D possibly TRBD1 on 6 matching bases. Trimming removed 6 bases at V and 3 bases at J, with 18 bases between. CDR1 is MDHEN and CDR2 is SYDVKM in the germline V gene. The length of the CDR3 is 15 residues. CDR3 region: CASSQTGLSIYEQYF. The CDR3 DNA sequence: TGTGCCAGCAGCCAGACAGGACTGTCGATCTACGAGCAGTACTTC.

This clone came up many times. The chain recombines TRBV6-4 with TRBJ1-6; D is ambiguous. The CDR3 spans 13 residues. Germline-derived CDR1 and CDR2 are MRHNA and SNTAGT. Trimming left V 0 bases short and J 8 bases short, with 5 bases between. This chain's CDR3 is CASSDSEDSPLHF. CDR3 DNA sequence: TGTGCCAGCAGTGACTCCGAGGATTCACCCCTCCACTTT.

This clone was recorded only once. The V and J genes are TRBV19 and TRBJ2-4; weak D call: TRBD1 (7 bases). V gave up 5 bases and J gave up 7 bases, with 21 bases separating them. The CDR3 spans 16 residues. Per germline, CDR1 LNHDA and CDR2 SQIVND (reference sequence). The CDR3 is CASSRRGDRAGNIQYF. CDR3 bases: TGTGCCAGTAGTCGTCGGGGTGACAGGGCGGGGAACATTCAGTACTTC.

This clone was recorded only once. The J gene is TRBJ1-3, the V gene TRBV10-1, with TRBD1 matching 7 bases. CDR3 size: 15 residues. Losses at the gene ends were 1 base for V and 2 bases for J; bases not matched to a gene: 2. From germline, CDR1 is WNHNN and CDR2 SYGVQD (reference sequence). The CDR3 sequence is CASSEYRGPGNTIYF. CDR3 bases: TGCGCCAGCAGTGAGTACAGGGGCCCTGGAAACACCATATATTTT.

This chain connects TRBV18 to TRBJ1-6; D is perhaps TRBD1 (5 bases). The germline CDR1 and CDR2 sequences are KGHSH and LQKENI. The V and J ends lost 4 bases and 10 bases respectively, with 11 bases between them. The CDR3 is 13 residues long. DNA of the CDR3: TGTGCCAGCTCACAAGGGGTTGGGTCACCCCTCCACTTT. Protein: CASSQGVGSPLHF.

As regards this clone: Other DNA sequences from this sample encode an identical CDR3 as well. The CDR3, as DNA: TGTGCCACCAGCAGAGATCGAGGGTACAATGAGCAGTTCTTC. Protein: CATSRDRGYNEQFF. V and J are TRBV15 and TRBJ2-1; tentative D call: TRBD2 (5 bases). Trimming cost V 0 bases and J 4 bases, with 7 bases left between them. Germline V CDR1 and CDR2: LNHNV, YYDKDF (reference sequence). The CDR3 is 14 amino acids.

Note on this clone: A clone one base away is much larger, so this may be a read error. The J gene is TRBJ1-1, the V gene TRBV27; D remains unclear. This CDR3 is 13 amino acids long. CDR1 and CDR2 (germline): MNHEY, SMNVEV (reference sequence). V gave up 4 bases and J gave up 0 bases, with 6 bases separating them. The CDR3 DNA is TGTGCCAGCAGTTGGGAGTTGAACACTGAAGCTTTCTTT. This sequence encodes CASSWELNTEAFF.

The CDR3: CASSLDVGAGNTIYF. CDR3 nucleotides: TGTGCCAGCAGCTTAGATGTAGGGGCTGGAAACACCATATATTTT. The chain joins TRBV11-3 to TRBJ1-3, with a tentative D call TRBD1 (5 bases). Germline CDR1 and CDR2: SGHNT and YENEEA. Trimming removed 0 bases at V and 2 bases at J, with 8 bases between. The CDR3 has 15 amino acids.

In the case of this clone: Other DNA sequences in this specimen translate into the identical CDR3. This rearrangement joins TRBV3-1 (or the pseudogene TRBV3-2) to TRBJ1-1; D gene uncertain. Trimming removed 0 bases at V and 5 bases at J, with 7 bases between. The CDR3 runs 13 residues. Germline values: CDR1 LGHDT, CDR2 YNNKEL (reference sequence). The CDR3 loop is CASSQDRGTEAFF. The CDR3 nucleotides read TGTGCCAGCAGCCAAGATAGAGGGACTGAAGCTTTCTTT.

The chain uses TRBV5-1 and TRBJ2-7, with TRBD1 matching over 9 bases. V gave up 3 bases and J gave up 5 bases; unmatched junction bases: 6. Germline V gene data show CDR1 as SGHRS and CDR2 as YFSETQ. The CDR3 extends over 14 amino acids. This CDR3 is CASSYRDRDDEQYF. The CDR3 bases are TGCGCCAGCAGCTACCGGGACAGGGATGACGAGCAGTACTTC.

This clone was recorded only once. The chain couples TRBV11-2 to TRBJ2-5, with a tentative D call TRBD1 (6 bases). Germline CDR1 reads SGHAT; CDR2 reads FQNNGV. The germline V and J ends were trimmed by 5 bases and 2 bases, with 21 bases remaining between them. The CDR3 totals 17 residues. This CDR3 is CASSRMSGQSTQETQYF. In DNA, the CDR3 is TGTGCCAGCAGCCGCATGTCCGGACAGTCCACACAAGAGACCCAGTACTTC. Filled out from reference TRBV11-2 and TRBJ2-5, the complete variable domain reads EAGVAQSPRYKIIEKRQSVAFWCNPISGHATLYWYQQILGQGPKLLIQFQNNGVVDDSQLPKDRFSAERLKGVDSTLKIQPAKLEDSAVYLCASSRMSGQSTQETQYFGPGTRLLVL.

The chain couples TRBV20-1 to TRBJ2-5; a weak D match, TRBD1 (5 bases). V lost 3 bases, J lost 5 bases, and 7 bases lay in between. The CDR3 spans 11 residues. Germline CDR1 DFQATT, CDR2 SNEGSKA (reference sequence). For the CDR3, the DNA is TGCAGTGCTAGCAGGGCCGAGACCCAGTACTTC. Encoded protein: CSASRAETQYF.

V is TRBV5-6 and J is TRBJ2-7; possibly TRBD1 for D (6 bases). There are 16 residues in the CDR3. Germline V gene sequence: CDR1 SGHDT, CDR2 YYEEEE. The V end was cut by 1 base, the J end by 3 bases, with 17 bases between. The CDR3, as DNA: TGTGCCAGCAGCTTGAAACAGGGACCCCTCCTCTACGAGCAGTACTTC. This gives the protein CASSLKQGPLLYEQYF. Full variable domain (missing parts from reference TRBV5-6 and TRBJ2-7): DAGVTQSPTHLIKTRGQQVTLRCSPKSGHDTVSWYQQALGQGPQFIFQYYEEEERQRGNFPDRFSGHQFPNYSSELNVNALLLGDSALYLCASSLKQGPLLYEQYFGPGTRLTVT.

This clone was seen once. The chain recombines TRBV7-8 with TRBJ2-7; weak D call: TRBD2 (5 bases). The CDR3 has 15 residues. The V and J ends lost 2 bases and 9 bases respectively, with 20 bases between them. CDR1 is SGHVS and CDR2 is FQNEAQ in the germline V gene. DNA of the CDR3: TGTGCCAGCAGCTTACGGGTAACTGGAGGCGAAGCGCAGTACTTC. Protein product: CASSLRVTGGEAQYF.

The rearrangement joins TRBV25-1 to TRBJ1-6; 8 nucleotides align to TRBD1. Germline CDR1 is MGHDK and CDR2 is SYGVNS. V shed 1 base, J shed 6 bases, and the junction held 5 bases outside the gene matches. The CDR3 totals 16 residues. The CDR3 DNA follows: TGTGCCAGCAGTGAATTGACAGGGGTCTCTAATTCACCCCTCCACTTT. As protein: CASSELTGVSNSPLHF.

The chain uses TRBV6-5 and TRBJ1-5; possibly TRBD1 for D (6 bases). V was pared by 5 bases and J by 9 bases, with 17 bases between. Looked up from germline, CDR1 is MNHEY and CDR2 is SVGAGI. The CDR3 contains 14 residues. This CDR3 reads CASSPGDTMRPQHF. DNA of the CDR3: TGTGCCAGCAGTCCCGGGGACACCATGAGGCCCCAGCATTTT.

This clone was seen only a few times. The chain combines TRBV2 with TRBJ1-2; perhaps TRBD1 as D (6 bases). Germline CDR1 and CDR2: SNHLY and FYNNEI. The CDR3 totals 14 residues. V was shortened by 2 bases and J by 8 bases, with 15 bases between the two germline ends. This CDR3 is CASSELGTLEGYTF. As DNA, the CDR3 is TGTGCCAGCAGTGAATTGGGGACACTAGAAGGCTACACCTTC.

A single count supports this clone. The chain joins TRBV6-5 to TRBJ1-5, with a possible D match to TRBD1 (6 bases). CDR3 length: 14 residues. CDR1 MNHEY and CDR2 SVGAGI come from the germline V gene. Trimming stripped 5 bases from V and 5 bases from J, with 13 bases between. This CDR3 is CASSQGQEHQPQHF. The DNA for the CDR3 is TGTGCCAGCAGTCAGGGACAAGAACATCAGCCCCAGCATTTT.

The V and J genes are TRBV6-1 and TRBJ2-2; 10 bases align to TRBD1. Germline values: CDR1 MNHNS, CDR2 SASEGT. The CDR3 loop spans 15 amino acids. With V trimmed by 3 bases and J by 5 bases, 3 bases remained unmatched. CDR3 in amino acids: CASSEPGQGTGELFF. CDR3 DNA: TGTGCCAGCAGTGAGCCGGGACAGGGGACCGGGGAGCTGTTTTTT.

The CDR3 loop is CASSLGGRGGYEQYF. CDR3 in DNA: TGTGCCAGCAGCTTAGGCGGCCGCGGAGGCTACGAGCAGTACTTC. This chain joins TRBV7-6 and TRBJ2-7; D is perhaps TRBD2 (5 bases). Germline CDR1 SGHVS, CDR2 FNYEAQ. V was shortened by 1 base and J by 3 bases, with 13 bases between the two germline ends. This CDR3 spans 15 amino acids.

The chain joins TRBV12-3 or TRBV12-4 to TRBJ2-5, with D perhaps TRBD1 (6 bases). Trimming pared 5 bases from V and 5 bases from J, leaving 12 bases between. The CDR3 runs to 13 residues. In nucleotides, the CDR3 is TGTGCCAGCAGTCGACAGGAGTGGGAGACCCAGTACTTC. This gives the protein CASSRQEWETQYF.

The chain links TRBV9 to TRBJ2-2; tentative D call: TRBD1 (6 bases). The length of the CDR3 is 16 residues. Trimming shortened V by 1 base and J by 4 bases, and 14 bases separated the two germline ends. Germline assignment: CDR1 SGDLS and CDR2 YYNGEE. CDR3 loop: CASSVQWGLGTGELFF. CDR3 in DNA: TGTGCCAGCAGCGTACAATGGGGGCTCGGCACCGGGGAGCTGTTTTTT. Supplemented by reference TRBV9 and TRBJ2-2, the full variable domain reads DSGVTQTPKHLITATGQRVTLRCSPRSGDLSVYWYQQSLDQGLQFLIQYYNGEERAKGNILERFSAQQFPDLHSELNLSSLELGDSALYFCASSVQWGLGTGELFFGEGSRLTVL.